What follows are 26 T cell receptor beta chains derived from one specimen sequenced in a study of blood T cell repertoires in COVID-19. Sequencing used immunoSEQ multiplex PCR; TCRdb keeps in-frame clones, though not all of them. This table has 57,000 or so clones, 70% to 80% appearing once. The sequencing input was peripheral blood. These receptors came from a man aged 50 or older with active or convalescent COVID-19.

This clone occurred once. The chain's CDR3 is CASSSPGTSRETQYF. CDR3 in DNA: TGCGCCAGCAGCTCCCCCGGGACTAGCAGGGAGACCCAGTACTTC. The chain joins TRBV5-1 to TRBJ2-5; 9 nucleotides match TRBD2. The CDR3 extends over 15 amino acids. V lost 3 bases, J lost 5 bases, and 8 bases stayed unmatched. Germline values: CDR1 SGHRS, CDR2 YFSETQ.

The chain combines TRBV14 with TRBJ2-3; D gene unclear. CDR1 is SGHDN, CDR2 FVKESK, per germline. Between the trimmed V and J ends, which lost 2 bases and 6 bases, there was a span of 12 bases. The CDR3 totals 14 residues. The DNA for the CDR3 is TGTGCCAGCAGCCAACAGGCCTCGTGGGATACGCAGTATTTT. Residues: CASSQQASWDTQYF.

Notes on this clone: Mismatch with germline at one junction end may stem from a read error. The J gene is TRBJ2-7, the V gene TRBV9; D is undetermined. CDR1 is SGDLS and CDR2 is YYNGEE in the germline V gene. CDR3 length: 9 amino acids. In DNA form, the CDR3 reads TGTGCCAGCAGCGTAGGTGAGGCCTTC. Translated, it gives CASSVGEAF.

The rearrangement links TRBV15 to TRBJ2-7; 14 positions agree with TRBD2. The CDR3 runs to 17 residues. The V gene's germline CDR1 is LNHNV and CDR2 YYDKDF (reference sequence). Losses at the gene ends were 1 base for V and 5 bases for J; bases not matched to a gene: 7. CDR3 in amino acids: CATSRGTSGGSMDEQYF. Here the CDR3 DNA reads TGTGCCACCAGCAGAGGGACTAGCGGGGGGAGCATGGACGAGCAGTACTTC. The full variable domain, rest sourced from reference TRBV15 and TRBJ2-7, is DAMVIQNPRYQVTQFGKPVTLSCSQTLNHNVMYWYQQKSSQAPKLLFHYYDKDFNNEADTPDNFQSRRPNTSFCFLDIRSPGLGDTAMYLCATSRGTSGGSMDEQYFGPGTRLTVT.

This chain uses TRBV10-1 with TRBJ2-7, with 7 nucleotides matching TRBD1. Unmatched junction bases numbered 8, after V lost 6 bases and J lost 0 bases. This CDR3 is 15 amino acids long. In germline, CDR1 is WNHNN, CDR2 SYGVQD (reference sequence). CDR3 in DNA: TGCGCCAGCAGCCTCAGGACAGGAAGCTCCTACGAGCAGTACTTC. This gives the protein CASSLRTGSSYEQYF.

The chain carries TRBV19 and TRBJ1-2; the match to TRBD1 covers 12 bases. The V and J ends lost 4 bases and 2 bases, in that order; junction bases with no gene match: 2. Germline V lookup: CDR1 LNHDA, CDR2 SQIVND (reference sequence). CDR3 length equals 15 residues. As DNA, the CDR3 is TGTGCCAGTAGTAGGGACAGGGGGCTGAACTATGGCTACACCTTC. Its protein product is CASSRDRGLNYGYTF.

The CDR3, as DNA: TGCGCCAGCAGCCAAGGGGTCGGGGTTTCACTAGGCATGAACACTGAAGCTTTCTTT. Protein product: CASSQGVGVSLGMNTEAFF. J is TRBJ1-1 and V is TRBV4-1; D is unresolved. Germline CDR1 is MGHRA and CDR2 is YSYEKL. Trimming removed 1 base at V and 0 bases at J, with 21 bases between. CDR3 length: 19 residues.

The rearrangement uses TRBV6-1 and TRBJ2-3, with a tentative D call TRBD2 (6 bases). This CDR3 has 12 residues. Germline V gives CDR1 MNHNS, CDR2 SASEGT. Trimming cost V 6 bases and J 3 bases, with 7 bases left between them. In DNA form, the CDR3 reads TGTGCCAGCAGGGGGGGAACAGATACGCAGTATTTT. Translated: CASRGGTDTQYF.

This chain joins TRBV15 and TRBJ1-2, with D perhaps TRBD1 (6 bases). The V gene lost 2 bases and the J gene lost 4 bases, with 11 bases spanning the gap. CDR1 and CDR2 from the germline V gene are LNHNV and YYDKDF (reference sequence). The CDR3 is 14 residues long. The CDR3 coding sequence is TGTGCCACCAGCAGACCCGGACAGAGCTATGGCTACACCTTC. Protein product: CATSRPGQSYGYTF.

CDR3 residues: CASSQSGGSTEAFF. CDR3 DNA sequence: TGCGCCAGCAGTCAATCGGGGGGGAGCACTGAAGCTTTCTTT. This chain connects TRBV23-1 to TRBJ1-1; D might be TRBD1 (5 bases). TRBV23-1 is an ORF, with its function uncertain. Trimming took 0 bases from V and 4 from J, leaving 9 bases between them. The CDR3 covers 14 residues.

The chain combines TRBV6-5 with TRBJ1-2; no clear D. Trimming shortened V by 6 bases and J by 2 bases, and 7 bases separated the two germline ends. CDR1 and CDR2 from the germline V gene are MNHEY and SVGAGI. The CDR3 is 12 residues long. CDR3 protein: CASRIQNYGYTF. The CDR3 DNA sequence: TGTGCCAGCAGAATACAGAACTATGGCTACACCTTC.

Only one count was recorded for this clone. DNA of the CDR3: TGCGCCAGCAGCCGAGGATCTAGCGGGGGGGCCTCCATCGGGGAGCTGTTTTTT. Translating it yields CASSRGSSGGASIGELFF. The chain is built from TRBV4-1 and TRBJ2-2; 12 bases fit TRBD2. This CDR3 comprises 18 residues. Losses at the gene ends were 4 bases for V and 7 bases for J; bases not matched to a gene: 13. From germline, CDR1 is MGHRA and CDR2 YSYEKL.

This clone was detected only a few times. The rearrangement links TRBV6-5 to TRBJ1-5; a weak D match, TRBD1 (5 bases). Deletions cut 7 bases from V and 2 bases from J, with 12 bases between. Germline loops: CDR1 MNHEY, CDR2 SVGAGI. CDR3 length: 14 amino acids. CDR3 residues: CASMGGKGNQPQHF. CDR3 sequence (DNA): TGTGCCAGCATGGGGGGGAAGGGCAATCAGCCCCAGCATTTT.

The chain uses TRBV14 and TRBJ1-2; D possibly corresponds to TRBD1 (5 bases). V lost 1 base, J lost 4 bases, and 13 bases lay in between. Germline assignment: CDR1 SGHDN and CDR2 FVKESK. The CDR3 totals 15 residues. The CDR3 coding sequence is TGTGCCAGCAGCCAAGGCCGGGGGAGCCCCTATGGCTACACCTTC. Its translation is CASSQGRGSPYGYTF.

The gene calls are TRBV5-6 and TRBJ1-6; D gene uncertain. V dropped 6 bases and J dropped 3 bases, with 10 bases sitting between them. The germline gives CDR1 SGHDT, CDR2 YYEEEE. There are 14 residues in the CDR3. This CDR3 reads CASTIRVYNSPLHF. The CDR3 DNA follows: TGTGCCAGCACCATCCGGGTCTATAATTCACCCCTCCACTTT.

The table lists this clone with a count of one. V and J are TRBV5-1 and TRBJ2-1, with 7 positions matching TRBD2. From germline, CDR1 is SGHRS and CDR2 YFSETQ. There are 13 residues in the CDR3. V gave up 6 bases and J gave up 8 bases; unmatched junction bases: 8. The CDR3 protein is CASTYVGGDEQFF. The CDR3 DNA follows: TGCGCCAGCACGTATGTGGGGGGGGATGAGCAGTTCTTC.

This clone has only a few counts. This chain uses TRBV30 with TRBJ1-2, with D possibly matching TRBD1 (6 bases). Trimming shortened V by 4 bases and J by 6 bases, and 24 bases separated the two germline ends. CDR3 length equals 16 residues. CDR1 is GTSNPN and CDR2 is SVGIG in the germline V gene (reference sequence). In DNA, the CDR3 is TGTGCCTGGACCTTAGCGGGGGGCCGAGTTAGTGATGGCTACACCTTC. Amino acid sequence: CAWTLAGGRVSDGYTF.

Concerning this clone itself: Other DNA sequences in this specimen translate into the identical CDR3. The CDR3 coding sequence is TGTGCCAGCAGTATGGGGACAGACCAAGAGACCCAGTACTTC. Its protein is CASSMGTDQETQYF. The chain combines TRBV28 with TRBJ2-5, with TRBD1 matching over 7 bases. V shed 5 bases, J shed 0 bases, and the junction held 3 bases outside the gene matches. The CDR3 is 14 residues long. The germline CDR1 and CDR2 sequences are MDHEN and SYDVKM.

This clone was seen a single time. The rearrangement links TRBV5-1 to TRBJ1-1; a possible D gene is TRBD1 (5 bases). This CDR3 is built from 14 residues. Germline CDR1 is SGHRS and CDR2 is YFSETQ. Trimming cost V 4 bases and J 7 bases, with 17 bases left between them. The CDR3 bases are TGCGCCAGCAGCCCCGGGGGGGGAAGTAATGAAGCTTTCTTT. This sequence encodes CASSPGGGSNEAFF.

The chain uses TRBV6-5 and TRBJ1-3; D ambiguous. The V end was cut by 2 bases, the J end by 8 bases, with 13 bases between. CDR3 length: 14 residues. From germline, CDR1 is MNHEY and CDR2 SVGAGI. As DNA, the CDR3 is TGTGCCAGCAGTTACGGGGAGATGTTTGACACCATATATTTT. As protein: CASSYGEMFDTIYF.

The chain combines TRBV7-9 with TRBJ2-3; the D is unclear. The CDR3 runs 13 residues. Trimming took off 4 bases at V and 4 bases at J, with 9 bases between the two ends. The germline gives CDR1 SEHNR, CDR2 FQNEAQ (reference sequence). The CDR3: CASSSSGSDTQYF. DNA of the CDR3: TGTGCCAGCAGCTCCTCGGGTTCAGATACGCAGTATTTT.

The CDR3 sequence: CASGETRRETTNEKLFF. The DNA of the CDR3 is TGTGCCTCCGGGGAGACAAGAAGAGAGACTACTAATGAAAAACTGTTTTTT. The chain combines TRBV10-3 with TRBJ1-4; no firm D call. Germline V gene data show CDR1 as ENHRY and CDR2 as SYGVKD. This CDR3 has 17 amino acids. V shed 11 bases and J shed 2 bases, with 24 bases lying between them.

This clone was seen only once. V gene TRBV30 combines with J gene TRBJ2-3, with D possibly matching TRBD2 (5 bases). The CDR3 covers 12 residues. The germline V and J ends were trimmed by 5 bases and 0 bases, with 6 bases remaining between them. CDR1 is GTSNPN, CDR2 SVGIG, per germline (reference sequence). CDR3 bases: TGTGCCTGGGACTACAGCACAGATACGCAGTATTTT. Protein sequence: CAWDYSTDTQYF.

The chain has TRBV6-5 and TRBJ1-4; 7 positions match TRBD1. Trimming removed 0 bases from V and 2 bases from J; junction bases left unmatched: 3. The CDR3 has 16 residues. Per the germline V gene, CDR1 is MNHEY and CDR2 is SVGAGI. The CDR3 is CASSYSTGPTNEKLFF. CDR3 coding DNA: TGTGCCAGCAGTTACTCGACAGGGCCGACTAATGAAAAACTGTTTTTT.

This chain joins TRBV5-8 and TRBJ2-7; no definite D call. CDR3 size: 12 residues. Looked up from germline, CDR1 is SGHTS and CDR2 is YDEGEE. Trimming stripped 0 bases from V and 4 bases from J, with 5 bases between. CDR3 in DNA: TGTGCCAGCAGCTTGGGGGCGTACGAGCAGTACTTC. Translating it yields CASSLGAYEQYF.

The V and J genes are TRBV29-1 and TRBJ2-1; 10 positions match TRBD2. Germline V gives CDR1 SQVTM, CDR2 ANQGSEA. The CDR3 totals 11 residues. CDR3: CGLAVYNEQFF. The CDR3 DNA sequence: TGCGGACTAGCGGTCTACAATGAGCAGTTCTTC.